Below, one T cell receptor (beta chain) is given with its context. As processed by the authors: Reference gene primer amplification yielded estimated nucleated cell counts. Libraries were prepared by immunoSEQ multiplex PCR; TCRdb keeps only in-frame clonotypes and omits some of them. The DNA was the basis for D and trimming; V, J and clone size are from that table. Among fewer than 200,000 clones, 87% were seen once, and the ten largest hold under 25%. The germline CDR1 and CDR2 sequences are KGHDR and SFDVKD. The CDR3 covers 13 residues. Trimming cost V 10 bases and J 0 bases, with 12 bases left between them. The data derive from a study of blood T cell repertoires in COVID-19. Across the whole study: Both acute and convalescent COVID-19 samples were obtained from the United States, Italy and Spain. The analysed material was cDNA or gDNA that came from T cells, B-cell-depleted T cells, or PBMCs.

The V gene is TRBV24-1, the J gene TRBJ2-7; D is possibly TRBD2 (5 bases). The sequencing sample was made of peripheral blood. This clonotype was obtained from a man aged 60-69 years with active or convalescent COVID-19. In DNA, the CDR3 is TGTGCCACTGCCAGCGGTTCCTCCTACGAGCAGTACTTC. The encoded protein is CATASGSSYEQYF.